This entry is about one T cell receptor (beta chain). Its specificity is unknown. PCR was performed a second time for roughly 6 to 12 cycles using a sample-barcoded 5' primer and a J-beta primer mix. TCRdb reprocessed the 5' RACE reads with MiXCR, giving one entry per CDR3 protein. Found here are about 1,600,000 distinct CDR3 sequences, 42% of them singletons; the top ten hold approximately 7.9%. CDR3 size: 12 residues. Germline V gene data show CDR1 as DFQATT and CDR2 as SNEGSKA (reference sequence). Between the trimmed V and J ends, which lost 7 bases and 4 bases, there was a span of 14 bases. This specimen belongs to a study of blood T cells in healthy people across ages. General study findings and limits: Naive and antigen-experienced cells could not be conclusively compared, given unsorted PBMCs.

Sequenced input: blood. The receptor was isolated from a woman aged 18 to 35 in good health. This chain connects TRBV20-1 to TRBJ2-7; D possibly uses TRBD1 or TRBD2 (5 bases each). The DNA for the CDR3 is TGCAGTGGCCGGGGTCAGGGATACGAGCAGTACTTC. Protein sequence: CSGRGQGYEQYF.